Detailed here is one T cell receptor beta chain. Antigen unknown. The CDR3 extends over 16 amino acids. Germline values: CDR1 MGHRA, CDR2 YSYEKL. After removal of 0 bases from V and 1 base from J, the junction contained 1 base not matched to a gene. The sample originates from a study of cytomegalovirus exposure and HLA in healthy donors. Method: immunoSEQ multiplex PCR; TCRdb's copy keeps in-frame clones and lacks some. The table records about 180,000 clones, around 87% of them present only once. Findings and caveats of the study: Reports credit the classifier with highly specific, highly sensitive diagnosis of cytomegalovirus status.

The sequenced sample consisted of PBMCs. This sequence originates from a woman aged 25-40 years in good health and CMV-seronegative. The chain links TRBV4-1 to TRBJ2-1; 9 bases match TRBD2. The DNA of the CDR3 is TGCGCCAGCAGCCAAGAAGCGGGGGGTTCCTACAATGAGCAGTTCTTC. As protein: CASSQEAGGSYNEQFF.